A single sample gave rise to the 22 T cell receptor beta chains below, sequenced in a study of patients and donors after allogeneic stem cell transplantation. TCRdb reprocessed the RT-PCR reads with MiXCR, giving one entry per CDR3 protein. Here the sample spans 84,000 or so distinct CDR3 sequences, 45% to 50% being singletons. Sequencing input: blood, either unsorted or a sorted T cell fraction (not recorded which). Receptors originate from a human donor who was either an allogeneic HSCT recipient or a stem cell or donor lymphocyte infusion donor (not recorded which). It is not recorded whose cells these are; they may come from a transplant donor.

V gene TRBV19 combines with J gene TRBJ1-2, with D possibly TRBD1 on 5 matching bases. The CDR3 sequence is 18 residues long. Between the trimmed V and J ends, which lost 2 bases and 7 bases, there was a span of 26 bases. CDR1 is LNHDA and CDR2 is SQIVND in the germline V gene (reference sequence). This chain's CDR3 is CASSIWGQIGTAYGGYTF. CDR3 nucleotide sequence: TGTGCCAGTAGTATATGGGGCCAAATCGGGACCGCGTACGGTGGCTACACCTTC.

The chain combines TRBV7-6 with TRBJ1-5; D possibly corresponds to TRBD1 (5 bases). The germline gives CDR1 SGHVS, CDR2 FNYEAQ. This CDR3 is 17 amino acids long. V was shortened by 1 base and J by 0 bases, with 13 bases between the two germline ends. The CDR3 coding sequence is TGTGCCAGCAGCTTAGGCTCCGGAGGGGATAGCAATCAGCCCCAGCATTTT. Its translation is CASSLGSGGDSNQPQHF.

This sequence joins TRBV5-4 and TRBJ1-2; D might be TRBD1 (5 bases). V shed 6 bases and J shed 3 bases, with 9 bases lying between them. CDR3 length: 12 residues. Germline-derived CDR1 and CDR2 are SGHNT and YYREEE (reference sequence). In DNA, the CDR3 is TGTGCCAGCAAATGGGGGGACTATGGCTACACCTTC. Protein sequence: CASKWGDYGYTF.

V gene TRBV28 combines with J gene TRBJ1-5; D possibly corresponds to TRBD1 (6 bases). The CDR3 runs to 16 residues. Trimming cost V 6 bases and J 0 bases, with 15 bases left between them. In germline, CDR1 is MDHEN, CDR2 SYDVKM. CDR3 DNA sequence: TGTGCCAGCAGGGGACAAGACACTCCTAGCAATCAGCCCCAGCATTTT. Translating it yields CASRGQDTPSNQPQHF. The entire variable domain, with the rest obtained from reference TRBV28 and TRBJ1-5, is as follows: DVKVTQSSRYLVKRTGEKVFLECVQDMDHENMFWYRQDPGLGLRLIYFSYDVKMKEKGDIPEGYSVSREKKERFSLILESASTNQTSMYLCASRGQDTPSNQPQHFGDGTRLSIL.

The CDR3: CASSPPGGQAFF. The CDR3, as DNA: TGTGCCAGCAGCCCACCCGGCGGACAAGCTTTCTTT. This rearrangement joins TRBV7-9 to TRBJ1-1; D is uncertain. CDR3 length equals 12 residues. V was shortened by 5 bases and J by 9 bases, with 13 bases between the two germline ends. From germline, CDR1 is SEHNR and CDR2 FQNEAQ (reference sequence). The entire variable domain, with the rest obtained from reference TRBV7-9 and TRBJ1-1, is as follows: DTGVSQNPRHKITKRGQNVTFRCDPISEHNRLYWYRQTLGQGPEFLTYFQNEAQLEKSRLLSDRFSAERPKGSFSTLEIQRTEQGDSAMYLCASSPPGGQAFFGQGTRLTVV.

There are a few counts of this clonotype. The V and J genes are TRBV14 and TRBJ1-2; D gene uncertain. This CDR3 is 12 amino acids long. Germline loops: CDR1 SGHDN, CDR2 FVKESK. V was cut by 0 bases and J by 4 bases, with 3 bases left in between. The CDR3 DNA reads TGTGCCAGCAGCCAAGAGGCCTATGGCTACACCTTC. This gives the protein CASSQEAYGYTF.

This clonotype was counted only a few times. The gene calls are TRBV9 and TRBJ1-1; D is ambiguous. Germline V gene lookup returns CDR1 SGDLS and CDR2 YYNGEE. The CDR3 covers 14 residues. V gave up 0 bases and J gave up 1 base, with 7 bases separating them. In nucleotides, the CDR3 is TGTGCCAGCAGCGTAGTGGAAACGAACACTGAAGCTTTCTTT. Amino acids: CASSVVETNTEAFF.

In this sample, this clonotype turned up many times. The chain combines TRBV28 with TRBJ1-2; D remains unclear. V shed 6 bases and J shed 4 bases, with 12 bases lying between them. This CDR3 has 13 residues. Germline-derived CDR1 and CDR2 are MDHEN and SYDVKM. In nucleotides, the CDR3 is TGTGCCAGCAGCCCAAGGACGGTCTATGGCTACACCTTC. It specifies CASSPRTVYGYTF.

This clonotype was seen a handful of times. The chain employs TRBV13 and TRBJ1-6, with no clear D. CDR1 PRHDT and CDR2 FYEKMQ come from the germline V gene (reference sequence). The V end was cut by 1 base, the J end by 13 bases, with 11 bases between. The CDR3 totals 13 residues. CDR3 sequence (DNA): TGTGCCAGCAGCTTAGACGACGCTAGCCCCCTCCACTTT. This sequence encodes CASSLDDASPLHF. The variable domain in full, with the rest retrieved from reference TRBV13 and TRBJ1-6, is AAGVIQSPRHLIKEKRETATLKCYPIPRHDTVYWYQQGPGQDPQFLISFYEKMQSDKGSIPDRFSAQQFSDYHSELNMSSLELGDSALYFCASSLDDASPLHFGNGTRLTVT.

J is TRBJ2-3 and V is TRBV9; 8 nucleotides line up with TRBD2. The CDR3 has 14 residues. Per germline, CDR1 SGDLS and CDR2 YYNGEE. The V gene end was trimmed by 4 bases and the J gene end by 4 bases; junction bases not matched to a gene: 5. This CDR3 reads CASSHTREADTQYF. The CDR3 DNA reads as TGTGCCAGCAGCCACACGCGGGAGGCAGATACGCAGTATTTT.

CDR3 nucleotides: TGTGCCAGTAGTATTAAGAAGCGGGTATGGGACACTGAAGCTTTCTTT. Protein product: CASSIKKRVWDTEAFF. V gene TRBV19 combines with J gene TRBJ1-1; D remains unclear. Germline V gene lookup returns CDR1 LNHDA and CDR2 SQIVND (reference sequence). The V and J ends lost 3 bases and 3 bases respectively, with 17 bases between them. The CDR3 totals 16 residues.

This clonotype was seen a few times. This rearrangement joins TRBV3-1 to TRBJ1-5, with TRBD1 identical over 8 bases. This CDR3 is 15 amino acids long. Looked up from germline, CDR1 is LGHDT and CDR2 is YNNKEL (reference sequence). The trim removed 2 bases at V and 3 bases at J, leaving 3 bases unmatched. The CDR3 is CASSQRDRPNQPQHF. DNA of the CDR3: TGTGCCAGCAGCCAACGGGACAGGCCCAATCAGCCCCAGCATTTT. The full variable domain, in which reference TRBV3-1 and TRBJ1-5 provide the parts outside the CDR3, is DTAVSQTPKYLVTQMGNDKSIKCEQNLGHDTMYWYKQDSKKFLKIMFSYNNKELIINETVPNRFSPKSPDKAHLNLHINSLELGDSAVYFCASSQRDRPNQPQHFGDGTRLSIL.

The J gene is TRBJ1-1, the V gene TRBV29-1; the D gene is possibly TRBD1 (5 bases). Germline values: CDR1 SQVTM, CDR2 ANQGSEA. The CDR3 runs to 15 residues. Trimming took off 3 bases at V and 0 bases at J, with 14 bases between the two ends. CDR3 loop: CSVDHPGTVNTEAFF. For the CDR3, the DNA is TGCAGCGTTGATCATCCCGGGACGGTGAACACTGAAGCTTTCTTT.

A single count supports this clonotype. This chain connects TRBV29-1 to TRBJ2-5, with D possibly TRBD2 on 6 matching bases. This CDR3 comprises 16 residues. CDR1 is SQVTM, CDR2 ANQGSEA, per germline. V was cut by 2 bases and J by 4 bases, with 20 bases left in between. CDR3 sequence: CSVEIAGRPLVETQYF. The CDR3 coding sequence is TGCAGCGTTGAAATTGCGGGAAGGCCCCTAGTAGAGACCCAGTACTTC.

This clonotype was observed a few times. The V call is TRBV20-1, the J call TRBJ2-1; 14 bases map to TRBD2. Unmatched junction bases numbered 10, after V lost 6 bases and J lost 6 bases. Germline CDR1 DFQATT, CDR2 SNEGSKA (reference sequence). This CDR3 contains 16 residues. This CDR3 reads CSAFGTSGSTFNEQFF. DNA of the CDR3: TGCAGTGCATTCGGGACTAGCGGGAGTACTTTCAATGAGCAGTTCTTC.

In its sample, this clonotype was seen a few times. CDR3 nucleotides: TGTGCCAGCAGTCAAGATAGGAAAGCTTTCTTT. It specifies CASSQDRKAFF. The chain has TRBV28 and TRBJ1-1; D gene uncertain. From germline, CDR1 is MDHEN and CDR2 SYDVKM. The CDR3 runs to 11 residues. Trimming stripped 5 bases from V and 9 bases from J, with 10 bases between.

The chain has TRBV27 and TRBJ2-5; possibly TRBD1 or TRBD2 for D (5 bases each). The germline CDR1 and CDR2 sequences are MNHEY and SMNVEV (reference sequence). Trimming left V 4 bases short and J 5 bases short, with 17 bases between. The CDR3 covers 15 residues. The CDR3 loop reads CASSYRPGLGETQYF. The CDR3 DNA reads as TGTGCCAGCAGTTATCGACCGGGGCTGGGGGAGACCCAGTACTTC.

As DNA, the CDR3 is TGTGCCACCAGCAGAGGGGACAGGGCGTACGAGCAGTACTTC. Protein sequence: CATSRGDRAYEQYF. The V call is TRBV15, the J call TRBJ2-7, with TRBD1 matching 9 bases. This CDR3 comprises 14 residues. J gave up 4 bases and V 1 base, and 2 bases lay outside the gene matches. CDR1 LNHNV and CDR2 YYDKDF come from the germline V gene (reference sequence).

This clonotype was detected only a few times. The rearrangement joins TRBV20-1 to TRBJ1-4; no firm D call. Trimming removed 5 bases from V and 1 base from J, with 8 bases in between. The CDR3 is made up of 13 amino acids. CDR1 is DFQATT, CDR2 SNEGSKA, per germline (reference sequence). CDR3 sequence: CSARVVTNEKLFF. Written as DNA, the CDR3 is TGCAGTGCTCGAGTCGTAACTAATGAAAAACTGTTTTTT.

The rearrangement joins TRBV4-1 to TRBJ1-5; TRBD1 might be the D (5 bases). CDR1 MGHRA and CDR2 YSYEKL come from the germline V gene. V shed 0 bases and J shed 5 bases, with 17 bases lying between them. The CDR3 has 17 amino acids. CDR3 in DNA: TGCGCCAGCAGCCAAGATTGGGTGGGCAGGGTCGATCAGCCCCAGCATTTT. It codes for CASSQDWVGRVDQPQHF.

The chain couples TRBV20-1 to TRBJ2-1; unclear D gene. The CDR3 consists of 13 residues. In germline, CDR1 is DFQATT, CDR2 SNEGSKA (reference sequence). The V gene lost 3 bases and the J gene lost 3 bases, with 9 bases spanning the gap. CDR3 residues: CSASGLIYNEQFF. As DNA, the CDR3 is TGCAGTGCTAGTGGGCTCATCTACAATGAGCAGTTCTTC.

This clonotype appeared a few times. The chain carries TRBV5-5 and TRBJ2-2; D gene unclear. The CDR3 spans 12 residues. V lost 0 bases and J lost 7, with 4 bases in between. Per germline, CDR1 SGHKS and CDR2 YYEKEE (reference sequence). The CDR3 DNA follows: TGTGCCAGCAGCTTGGGGCTCGGGGAGCTGTTTTTT. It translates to CASSLGLGELFF.